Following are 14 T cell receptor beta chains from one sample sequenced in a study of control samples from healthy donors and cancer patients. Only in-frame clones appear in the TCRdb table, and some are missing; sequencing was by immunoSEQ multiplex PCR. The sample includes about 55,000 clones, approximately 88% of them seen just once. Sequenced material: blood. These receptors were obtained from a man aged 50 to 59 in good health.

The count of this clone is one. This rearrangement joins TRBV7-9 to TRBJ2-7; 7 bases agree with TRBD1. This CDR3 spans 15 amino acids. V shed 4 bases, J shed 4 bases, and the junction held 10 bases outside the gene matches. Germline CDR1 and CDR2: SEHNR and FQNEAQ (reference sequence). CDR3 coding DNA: TGTGCCAGCAGCTCCCGGGACAGTTTAAGGTACGAGCAGTACTTC. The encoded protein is CASSSRDSLRYEQYF. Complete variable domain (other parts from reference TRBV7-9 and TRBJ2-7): DTGVSQNPRHKITKRGQNVTFRCDPISEHNRLYWYRQTLGQGPEFLTYFQNEAQLEKSRLLSDRFSAERPKGSFSTLEIQRTEQGDSAMYLCASSSRDSLRYEQYFGPGTRLTVT.

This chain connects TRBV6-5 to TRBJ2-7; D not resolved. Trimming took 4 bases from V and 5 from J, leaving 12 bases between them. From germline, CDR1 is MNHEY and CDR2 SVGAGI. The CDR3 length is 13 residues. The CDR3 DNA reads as TGTGCCAGCAGTTCCCCCCGAGACGACGAGCAGTACTTC. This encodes CASSSPRDDEQYF.

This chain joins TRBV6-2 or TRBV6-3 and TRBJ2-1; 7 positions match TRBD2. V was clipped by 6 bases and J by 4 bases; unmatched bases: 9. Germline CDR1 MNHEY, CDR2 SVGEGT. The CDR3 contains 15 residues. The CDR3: CASSLTRAGYNEQFF. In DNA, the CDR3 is TGTGCCAGCAGCCTGACTAGAGCGGGATACAATGAGCAGTTCTTC.

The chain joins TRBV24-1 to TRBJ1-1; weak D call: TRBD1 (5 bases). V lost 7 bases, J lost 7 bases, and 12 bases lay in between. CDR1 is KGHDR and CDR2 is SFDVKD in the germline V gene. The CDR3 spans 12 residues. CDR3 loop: CATRPAGGEAFF. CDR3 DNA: TGTGCCACCAGACCCGCCGGGGGTGAAGCTTTCTTT.

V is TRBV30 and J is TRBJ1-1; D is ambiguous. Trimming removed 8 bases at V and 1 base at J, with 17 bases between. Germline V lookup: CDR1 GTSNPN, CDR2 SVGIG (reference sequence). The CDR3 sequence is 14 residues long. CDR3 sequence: CAGNIIQTNTEAFF. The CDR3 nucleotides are TGTGCCGGAAACATAATACAGACGAACACTGAAGCTTTCTTT.

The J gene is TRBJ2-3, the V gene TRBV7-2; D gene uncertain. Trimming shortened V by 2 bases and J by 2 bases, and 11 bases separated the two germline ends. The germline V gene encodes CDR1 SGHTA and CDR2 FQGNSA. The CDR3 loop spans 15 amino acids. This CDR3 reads CASSLLVMITDTQYF. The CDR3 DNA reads TGTGCCAGCAGCTTATTGGTCATGATCACAGATACGCAGTATTTT.

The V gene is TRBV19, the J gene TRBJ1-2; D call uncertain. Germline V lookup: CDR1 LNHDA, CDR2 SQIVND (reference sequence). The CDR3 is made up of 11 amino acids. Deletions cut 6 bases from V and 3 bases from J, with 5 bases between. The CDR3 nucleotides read TGTGCCAGTAGGAGCGACTATGGCTACACCTTC. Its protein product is CASRSDYGYTF. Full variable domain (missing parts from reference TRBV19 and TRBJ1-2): DGGITQSPKYLFRKEGQNVTLSCEQNLNHDAMYWYRQDPGQGLRLIYYSQIVNDFQKGDIAEGYSVSREKKESFPLTVTSAQKNPTAFYLCASRSDYGYTFGSGTRLTVV.

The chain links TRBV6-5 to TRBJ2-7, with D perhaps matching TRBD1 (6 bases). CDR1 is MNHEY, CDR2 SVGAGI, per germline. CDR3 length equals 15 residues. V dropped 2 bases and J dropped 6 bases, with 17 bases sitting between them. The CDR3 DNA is TGTGCCAGCAGTTACGGCCCGGGACAACGCGGCGAGCAGTACTTC. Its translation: CASSYGPGQRGEQYF.

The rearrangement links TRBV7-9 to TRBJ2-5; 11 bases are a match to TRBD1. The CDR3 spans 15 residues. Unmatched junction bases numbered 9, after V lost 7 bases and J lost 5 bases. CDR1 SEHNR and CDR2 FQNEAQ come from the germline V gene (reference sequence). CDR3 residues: CASTENWDRGETQYF. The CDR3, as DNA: TGTGCCAGCACCGAAAATTGGGACAGGGGGGAGACCCAGTACTTC.

The CDR3 sequence is CASSELVRDNQPQHF. CDR3 coding DNA: TGTGCCAGCAGTGAATTGGTCAGGGACAATCAGCCCCAGCATTTT. V is TRBV6-1 and J is TRBJ1-5; the D gene is possibly TRBD1 (5 bases). Germline V gives CDR1 MNHNS, CDR2 SASEGT. This CDR3 is 15 amino acids long. With 2 bases removed from V and 3 bases from J, the gap between germline ends came to 11 bases.

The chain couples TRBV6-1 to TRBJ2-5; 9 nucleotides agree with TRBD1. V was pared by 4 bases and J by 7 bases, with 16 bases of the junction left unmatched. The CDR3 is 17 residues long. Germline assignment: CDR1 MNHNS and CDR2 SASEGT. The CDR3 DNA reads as TGTGCCAGCAGTGGCCGGGACAGGGACCCCGCGATAGGGACCCAGTACTTC. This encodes CASSGRDRDPAIGTQYF.

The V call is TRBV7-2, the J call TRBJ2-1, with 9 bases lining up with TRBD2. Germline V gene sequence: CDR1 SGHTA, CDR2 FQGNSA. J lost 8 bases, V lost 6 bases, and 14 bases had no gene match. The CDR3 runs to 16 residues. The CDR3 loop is CASSPTTGAGGYEQFF. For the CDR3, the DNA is TGTGCCAGCAGTCCTACTACGGGTGCGGGGGGGTATGAGCAGTTCTTC.

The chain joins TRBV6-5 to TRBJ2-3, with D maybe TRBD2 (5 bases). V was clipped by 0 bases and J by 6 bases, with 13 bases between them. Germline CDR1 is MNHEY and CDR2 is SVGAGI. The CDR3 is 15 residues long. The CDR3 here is CASSYSNTRGDTQYF. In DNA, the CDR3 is TGTGCCAGCAGTTACTCCAACACCCGCGGGGATACGCAGTATTTT.

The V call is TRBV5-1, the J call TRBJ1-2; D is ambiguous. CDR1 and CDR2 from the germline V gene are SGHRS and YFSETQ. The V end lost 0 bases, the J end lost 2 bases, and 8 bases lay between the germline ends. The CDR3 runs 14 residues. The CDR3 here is CASSLDGDNYGYTF. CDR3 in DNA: TGCGCCAGCAGCTTGGATGGCGACAACTATGGCTACACCTTC.